The clone carrying this TCR beta chain was detected a few times. As yet, its antigen is unknown. TCRdb re-called the 5' RACE reads with MiXCR, one entry per CDR3 protein. This table holds 350,000 to 550,000 distinct CDR3 sequences, roughly a quarter found once. This sample stems from a study of CD8 T cells in ankylosing spondylitis. This CDR3 region has 14 residues. V dropped 5 bases and J dropped 8; count of bases not matched to a gene: 6. Study-level points and caveats: One TCR beta motif, made up of about 8 highly homologous variants, appeared characteristic of ankylosing spondylitis blood. Disease-linked clones were reportedly significantly enriched in matched ankylosing spondylitis synovial fluid.

The receptor was derived from a male donor with ankylosing spondylitis. The rearrangement uses TRBV12-3 or TRBV12-4 and TRBJ2-2, with TRBD1 matching over 9 bases. Sequencing was performed on blood, either unsorted or a sorted T cell fraction (not recorded which). The CDR3 DNA is TGTGCCAGCAGTCTACCGGGACAGGGTGGGGAGCTGTTTTTT. This codes for CASSLPGQGGELFF.